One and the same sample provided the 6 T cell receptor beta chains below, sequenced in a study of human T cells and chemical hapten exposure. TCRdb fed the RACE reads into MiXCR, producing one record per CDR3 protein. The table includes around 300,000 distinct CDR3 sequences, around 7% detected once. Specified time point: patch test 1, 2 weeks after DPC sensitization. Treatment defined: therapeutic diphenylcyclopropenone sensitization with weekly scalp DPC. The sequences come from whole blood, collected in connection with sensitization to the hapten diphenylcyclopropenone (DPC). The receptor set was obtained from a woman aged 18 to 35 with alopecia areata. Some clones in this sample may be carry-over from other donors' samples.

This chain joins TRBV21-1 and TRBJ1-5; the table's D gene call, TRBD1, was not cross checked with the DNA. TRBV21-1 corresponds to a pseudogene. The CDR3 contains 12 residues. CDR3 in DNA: TGTGCCAGCATGGGGGGATATCGGCCCCAGCATTTT. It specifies CASMGGYRPQHF.

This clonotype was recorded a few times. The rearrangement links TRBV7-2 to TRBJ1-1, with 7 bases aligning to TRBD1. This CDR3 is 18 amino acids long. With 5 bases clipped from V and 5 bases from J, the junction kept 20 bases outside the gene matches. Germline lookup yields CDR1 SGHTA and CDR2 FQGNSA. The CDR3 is CASSPSGVGLGTATEAFF. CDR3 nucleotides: TGTGCCAGCAGCCCTAGCGGGGTGGGCTTAGGGACAGCGACTGAAGCTTTCTTT.

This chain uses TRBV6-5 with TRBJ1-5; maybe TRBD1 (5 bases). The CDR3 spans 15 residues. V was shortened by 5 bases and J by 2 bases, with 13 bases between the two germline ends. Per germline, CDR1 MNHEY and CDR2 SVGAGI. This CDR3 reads CASSPSGTGNQPQHF. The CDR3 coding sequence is TGTGCCAGCAGTCCGTCCGGGACCGGCAATCAGCCCCAGCATTTT.

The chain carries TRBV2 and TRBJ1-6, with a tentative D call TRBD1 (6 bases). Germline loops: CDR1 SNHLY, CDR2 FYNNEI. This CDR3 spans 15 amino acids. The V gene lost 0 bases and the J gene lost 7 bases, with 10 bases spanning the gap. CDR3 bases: TGTGCCAGCAGTGAAGCCTACAGGGACAATTCACCCCTCCACTTT. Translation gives CASSEAYRDNSPLHF.

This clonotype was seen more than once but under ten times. CDR3 DNA sequence: TGTGCCACCAGTGATTCGACTGGAAGCTCCTACAATGAGCAGTTCTTC. Protein sequence: CATSDSTGSSYNEQFF. The chain links TRBV24-1 to TRBJ2-1; D ambiguous. CDR1 and CDR2 (germline): KGHDR, SFDVKD. The V and J ends lost 2 bases and 0 bases respectively, with 10 bases between them. CDR3 length equals 16 residues.

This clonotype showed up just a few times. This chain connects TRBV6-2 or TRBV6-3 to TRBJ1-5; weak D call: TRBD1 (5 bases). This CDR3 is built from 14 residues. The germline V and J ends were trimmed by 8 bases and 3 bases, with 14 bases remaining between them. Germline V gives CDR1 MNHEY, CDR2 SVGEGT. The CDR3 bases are TGTGCCAGCGCGACGAAGGGGTTCAATCAGCCCCAGCATTTT. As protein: CASATKGFNQPQHF.